Listed here are 27 T cell receptor beta chains from one sample, sequenced in a study of CD8 T cells in ankylosing spondylitis (dated by TCRdb to 2016 to 2017). Summary of the overall study and its limitations: A TCR beta motif of several highly homologous amino acid variants appeared characteristic of blood from ankylosing spondylitis patients.

These receptors have no identified antigens. To prepare the library, 5' RACE was applied. The run used an Illumina HiSeq 2500. TCRdb passed the public sequencing reads through fastp at Q25 and MiXCR, retaining productive beta sequences. Rows with a matching CDR3 protein are joined into one entry that keeps the most common DNA and genes. The sample table holds around 770,000 distinct CDR3 sequences, of which under 20% were seen once. Of the sample, under 20% is held by the ten largest clones. Sequencing input: blood, either unsorted or a sorted T cell fraction (not recorded which). The source is a male donor with ankylosing spondylitis.

This chain links TRBV5-1 with TRBJ1-1; a weak D match, TRBD1 (5 bases). This CDR3 contains 13 residues. CDR1 is SGHRS, CDR2 YFSETQ, per germline. Between the trimmed V and J ends, which lost 0 bases and 7 bases, there was a span of 10 bases. The CDR3 sequence: CASSLVRDSEAFF. The CDR3, as DNA: TGCGCCAGCAGCTTGGTTCGTGACAGTGAAGCTTTCTTT.

This clonotype was detected a few times. V usage is TRBV27 and J usage is TRBJ2-7; possibly TRBD1 for D (5 bases). The V gene's germline CDR1 is MNHEY and CDR2 SMNVEV (reference sequence). This CDR3 has 13 residues. Trimming cost V 2 bases and J 5 bases, with 10 bases left between them. CDR3 in DNA: TGTGCCAGCAGTTTACAGGGTTTCGACGAGCAGTACTTC. Amino acids: CASSLQGFDEQYF.

The rearrangement links TRBV7-3 to TRBJ1-1; D gene unclear. Trimming cost V 1 base and J 3 bases, with 12 bases left between them. Per the germline V gene, CDR1 is SGHTA and CDR2 is FQGTGA. The CDR3 has 15 amino acids. The CDR3 protein is CASSLIAGPYTEAFF. The CDR3 DNA reads as TGTGCCAGCAGCTTAATCGCAGGACCGTACACTGAAGCTTTCTTT.

Only a few counts were recorded for this clonotype. V and J are TRBV13 and TRBJ2-3; 11 nucleotides agree with TRBD2. With 5 bases clipped from V and 3 bases from J, the junction kept 4 bases outside the gene matches. The V gene's germline CDR1 is PRHDT and CDR2 FYEKMQ (reference sequence). The CDR3 contains 15 residues. DNA of the CDR3: TGTGCCAGCAGCCTAGCGGGGGGTAAAACAGATACGCAGTATTTT. Translating it yields CASSLAGGKTDTQYF.

The V call is TRBV3-1, the J call TRBJ2-5; weak D call: TRBD1 (5 bases). The CDR3 extends over 15 amino acids. CDR1 is LGHDT and CDR2 is YNNKEL in the germline V gene (reference sequence). The V end was cut by 1 base, the J end by 2 bases, with 11 bases between. The CDR3 DNA reads TGTGCCAGCAGCCAAGGCGGCAGGGATCAAGAGACCCAGTACTTC. This gives the protein CASSQGGRDQETQYF.

The CDR3 protein is CASSPTTGASSYNEQFF. In nucleotides, the CDR3 is TGCGCCAGCAGCCCGACGACAGGGGCAAGCTCCTACAATGAGCAGTTCTTC. This chain joins TRBV4-1 and TRBJ2-1, with TRBD1 identical over 8 bases. CDR1 and CDR2 from the germline V gene are MGHRA and YSYEKL. V trimming: 4 bases; J trimming: 0 bases; junction bases outside the gene matches: 8. The CDR3 length is 17 residues.

The chain recombines TRBV20-1 with TRBJ2-2, with 7 bases lining up with TRBD2. J was trimmed by 9 bases and V by 1 base; bases with no gene match: 5. The CDR3 sequence is 13 residues long. From germline, CDR1 is DFQATT and CDR2 SNEGSKA (reference sequence). This chain's CDR3 is CSARVTSARELFF. CDR3 in DNA: TGCAGTGCTAGAGTAACTAGCGCCAGGGAGCTGTTTTTT.

V and J are TRBV11-2 and TRBJ2-1; 11 bases match TRBD2. The trim removed 5 bases at V and 6 bases at J, leaving 6 bases unmatched. Germline V CDR1 and CDR2: SGHAT, FQNNGV. The CDR3 covers 15 residues. The CDR3 is CASSTGTSGSNEQFF. CDR3 coding DNA: TGTGCCAGCAGCACCGGGACTAGCGGTTCCAATGAGCAGTTCTTC.

This sequence joins TRBV27 and TRBJ2-1; D uncertain. The CDR3 spans 14 residues. The V end was cut by 4 bases, the J end by 5 bases, with 12 bases between. Germline CDR1 and CDR2: MNHEY and SMNVEV (reference sequence). CDR3 in amino acids: CASSYARSDNEQFF. CDR3 DNA: TGTGCCAGCAGTTATGCCAGGTCGGACAATGAGCAGTTCTTC.

The chain combines TRBV7-2 with TRBJ2-7, with 10 bases aligning to TRBD1. This CDR3 has 15 amino acids. Looked up from germline, CDR1 is SGHTA and CDR2 is FQGNSA. After removal of 0 bases from V and 2 bases from J, the junction contained 1 base not matched to a gene. CDR3 nucleotide sequence: TGTGCCAGCAGCTTAGCGGGACAGGGGACCTACGAGCAGTACTTC. Translating it yields CASSLAGQGTYEQYF.

This clonotype was counted only a few times. The chain joins TRBV2 to TRBJ2-3; 8 nucleotides agree with TRBD1. Germline CDR1 is SNHLY and CDR2 is FYNNEI. The CDR3 runs to 16 residues. J gave up 3 bases and V 6 bases, and 11 bases lay outside the gene matches. The CDR3 sequence: CASRRRQGTQTDTQYF. The CDR3 DNA follows: TGTGCCAGCAGGAGGAGACAGGGGACACAGACAGATACGCAGTATTTT.

A few counts support this clonotype. This chain connects TRBV11-2 to TRBJ2-1; 8 nucleotides line up with TRBD1. V was pared by 10 bases and J by 0 bases, with 5 bases of the junction left unmatched. Germline V gives CDR1 SGHAT, CDR2 FQNNGV. CDR3 length equals 14 residues. The CDR3 DNA follows: TGTGCCACGCAGGGGGCCCGCTCCTACAATGAGCAGTTCTTC. Amino acids: CATQGARSYNEQFF.

The V call is TRBV5-1, the J call TRBJ2-5; possible D gene TRBD1, 6 bases. The CDR3 has 14 amino acids. Per the germline V gene, CDR1 is SGHRS and CDR2 is YFSETQ. V was cut by 0 bases and J by 5 bases, with 11 bases left in between. CDR3 nucleotides: TGCGCCAGCAGCTTGGGACAGGTTAGGGAGACCCAGTACTTC. As protein: CASSLGQVRETQYF.

This clonotype showed up many times. V is TRBV10-3 and J is TRBJ1-5, with D hard to call. Between the trimmed V and J ends, which lost 10 bases and 7 bases, there was a span of 14 bases. The CDR3 consists of 12 residues. Germline V gene lookup returns CDR1 ENHRY and CDR2 SYGVKD. The CDR3 DNA sequence: TGTGCCACCAAGGAGGCCCGGCAGCCCCAGCATTTT. Translation gives CATKEARQPQHF.

The chain employs TRBV11-2 and TRBJ2-1; 10 nucleotides agree with TRBD2. The germline V gene has CDR1 SGHAT and CDR2 FQNNGV. Trimming removed 5 bases from V and 7 bases from J; junction bases left unmatched: 17. This CDR3 is 18 amino acids long. In DNA form, the CDR3 reads TGTGCCAGCAGCACAGAACTTACTAGCGGGGCCATGGGGAATGAGCAGTTCTTC. Translating it yields CASSTELTSGAMGNEQFF.

The chain has TRBV20-1 and TRBJ2-6, with D hard to call. The CDR3 has 13 amino acids. V lost 2 bases, J lost 4 bases, and 6 bases lay in between. In germline, CDR1 is DFQATT, CDR2 SNEGSKA (reference sequence). CDR3 DNA: TGCAGTGCTAGAACCCCAGGGGCCAACGTCCTGACTTTC. Protein: CSARTPGANVLTF.

This clonotype came up a few times. The chain uses TRBV7-2 and TRBJ2-2; the D gene is possibly TRBD2 (6 bases). The CDR3 runs 15 residues. The germline CDR1 and CDR2 sequences are SGHTA and FQGNSA. Trimming shortened V by 7 bases and J by 6 bases, and 18 bases separated the two germline ends. For the CDR3, the DNA is TGTGCCAGCACCCTGGGAGGAGTTTGGGCCGGGGAGCTGTTTTTT. Protein: CASTLGGVWAGELFF.

The chain is built from TRBV12-3 or TRBV12-4 and TRBJ1-2; perhaps TRBD1 as D (6 bases). This CDR3 region has 16 residues. V was trimmed by 7 bases and J by 2 bases, leaving 20 bases between them. The CDR3 is CASTTWVTGENYGYTF. The CDR3 coding sequence is TGTGCCAGCACAACCTGGGTGACAGGAGAAAACTATGGCTACACCTTC.

This clonotype was found a few times. The chain carries TRBV11-2 and TRBJ2-6; 12 bases are a match to TRBD2. The CDR3 extends over 18 amino acids. V was pared by 5 bases and J by 2 bases, with 7 bases of the junction left unmatched. The germline CDR1 and CDR2 sequences are SGHAT and FQNNGV. The CDR3 bases are TGTGCCAGCAGCCCACTAGCGGGAGGAATAGCTGGGGCCAACGTCCTGACTTTC. Its translation: CASSPLAGGIAGANVLTF.

The chain combines TRBV24-1 with TRBJ2-3; 7 positions match TRBD1. The CDR3 sequence is 18 residues long. Germline V gene data show CDR1 as KGHDR and CDR2 as SFDVKD. V shed 4 bases, J shed 2 bases, and the junction held 14 bases outside the gene matches. Written as DNA, the CDR3 is TGTGCCACCAGTGACCCGTCCTTATCGGGACAGACCACAGATACGCAGTATTTT. Translated: CATSDPSLSGQTTDTQYF.

The chain uses TRBV7-3 and TRBJ2-1; 7 positions match TRBD2. Germline lookup yields CDR1 SGHTA and CDR2 FQGTGA. The CDR3 loop spans 14 amino acids. Trimming at V came to 5 bases and at J to 9 bases, leaving 10 bases not matched to a gene. CDR3 DNA: TGTGCCAGCAGCCCCAACGGGGGGTCTCGTGAGCAGTTCTTC. Protein sequence: CASSPNGGSREQFF.

CDR3 DNA sequence: TGTGCCAGTAGCCAACAGGTTAGCACAGATACGCAGTATTTT. The encoded protein is CASSQQVSTDTQYF. The chain has TRBV19 and TRBJ2-3; tentatively, D is TRBD1 (5 bases). The CDR3 spans 14 residues. The germline gives CDR1 LNHDA, CDR2 SQIVND (reference sequence). The V end lost 6 bases, the J end lost 0 bases, and 10 bases lay between the germline ends.

The chain's CDR3 is CASSVGAGTYEQYF. For the CDR3, the DNA is TGTGCCAGCAGCGTAGGGGCAGGCACCTACGAGCAGTACTTC. The chain carries TRBV9 and TRBJ2-7, with no clear D. CDR3 length: 14 amino acids. With 0 bases removed from V and 2 bases from J, the gap between germline ends came to 9 bases. The germline CDR1 and CDR2 sequences are SGDLS and YYNGEE.

Only a few counts were recorded for this clonotype. The rearrangement uses TRBV25-1 and TRBJ1-3, with D unresolved. The CDR3 has 10 residues. V lost 8 bases to trimming and J lost 7 bases, with 6 bases between them. Germline V gene sequence: CDR1 MGHDK, CDR2 SYGVNS. The chain's CDR3 is CASESNTIYF. The DNA for the CDR3 is TGTGCCAGCGAGAGCAACACCATATATTTT.

This clonotype turned up a few times. The chain has TRBV15 and TRBJ2-1, with 7 positions matching TRBD2. The CDR3 runs to 16 residues. The germline V gene has CDR1 LNHNV and CDR2 YYDKDF (reference sequence). V shed 0 bases, J shed 6 bases, and the junction held 8 bases outside the gene matches. Here the CDR3 DNA reads TGTGCCACCAGCAGAGATGCGGCTAGCGGAGGCAATGAGCAGTTCTTC. Its translation is CATSRDAASGGNEQFF.

This clonotype came up a few times. This chain connects TRBV12-3 or TRBV12-4 to TRBJ1-4; D not resolved. This CDR3 is 16 amino acids long. The V gene lost 3 bases and the J gene lost 0 bases, with 11 bases spanning the gap. CDR3 coding DNA: TGTGCCAGCAGTTTCTATGGAGCCTCAACTAATGAAAAACTGTTTTTT. Amino acid sequence: CASSFYGASTNEKLFF.

This chain uses TRBV2 with TRBJ1-5, with D perhaps matching TRBD1 (5 bases). The V and J ends lost 6 bases and 5 bases respectively, with 14 bases between them. Germline V CDR1 and CDR2: SNHLY, FYNNEI. There are 14 residues in the CDR3. For the CDR3, the DNA is TGTGCCAGCAGCGGTGTGACGGGACATCAGCCCCAGCATTTT. This encodes CASSGVTGHQPQHF.